This TCR beta chain derives from a study of T-cell memory formation after mild COVID-19 listed by TCRdb under 2021. Background on the whole study: Most TCR sequence clusters were specific to one of the two donors. In a couple of donors, T-cell clones that expanded and contracted after mild COVID-19 were tracked by sequencing TCRalpha and TCRbeta repertoires over time. Two young, previously healthy adult volunteers, one female and one male, were included in the cohort.

Compared with germline, V lacks 4 bases and J lacks 3 bases; bases without a gene match: 6. There are 14 amino acids in the CDR3, from cysteine to phenylalanine inclusive. The kept DNA is CDR3 alone, 42 bases in frame from the first base. From the germline V gene (reference sequence), CDR1 is LGHDT and CDR2 is YNNKEL. Points the paper makes about the study in general: The detection of some responding clones in pre-infection memory suggests that pre-existing cross-reactive memory T cells joined the SARS-CoV-2 response. The study covered only two mild cases, and larger cohorts including severe cases with pre-infection samples were considered necessary. Balanced CD4/CD8 phenotypes were observed for clones contracting from day 15 to 85, whereas a bias towards CD4+ was observed for a second wave of clones expanding from day 15 to 37. Contracting CD4+ clones turned up mainly in the CM and EM memory subsets, whereas EMRA was where CD8+ clones were enriched. Whether the second-wave clones peaking on day 37 were SARS-CoV-2 specific was not confirmed.

Concerning this clonotype: It lacks a known antigen. It has no much larger one-base neighbor in the sample; base qualities were not kept.

Ficoll-Paque density gradient centrifugation was the method used to isolate PBMCs. TCRdb records Illumina NovaSeq 6000 as the sequencer. Using 5'RACE with constant-segment primers, TCRalpha and TCRbeta cDNA libraries were constructed, with sample barcodes and unique molecular identifiers added in the process. RNA was extracted from every sample with Trizol reagent. Amplification of the libraries took two PCR steps, and the second step added a second sample barcode plus Illumina TruSeq adapters. Sequencing of libraries was performed on an Illumina NovaSeq with 2 x 150 bp paired-end reads. The original pipeline was this. With migec v1.2.7, reads were demultiplexed and then collapsed into UMI-guided consensus sequences. Using mixcr v2.1.11, UMI consensuses were aligned to TRA and TRB V and J templates and then assembled into clonotypes. Clonotypes were classified as expanded or contracted when called significant by both edgeR and NoisET, with noise models trained on biological replicates. For edgeR calls, a false discovery rate-adjusted p below 0.01 and a log2 fold-change threshold of 1 were applied. PCA with hierarchical clustering of max-normalized trajectories of the 1000 most abundant clonotypes was used as exploratory dynamics analysis. Separately sequenced CD4+ and CD8+ repertoires were used to assign a CD4 or CD8 phenotype to each responding clone. The raw public reads went through TCRdb reprocessing: fastp at Q25, MiXCR clone calling, in-frame beta chains kept. For every CDR3 protein sequence, its rows merge into one entry that carries the most common genes and DNA. The V and J calls were not made by the authors but by TCRdb's processing. The sample yields some 150,000 distinct CDR3 sequences; about 19% were counted once. Together, the top ten hold 2% to 2.5% of the sample.

The material sequenced was PBMCs or a T cell subset sorted from them (not recorded which). The receptor comes from an adult woman who had mild COVID-19 (a few samples of this study predate the infection). The sample titles of this study are shuffled in the database, so cell type and time point are left out; the donor was told from shared clones. In this chain, TRBV3-1 is recombined with TRBJ2-7; TRBD2 lines up with 7 middle nucleotides. CDR3 loop: CASSLGLVRYEQYF. The sequence in DNA is TGTGCCAGCAGCCTAGGACTAGTCCGCTACGAGCAGTACTTC.